The entry below describes one T cell receptor (beta chain). Its antigen is currently unknown. These data belong to a study of T cell repertoires in cytomegalovirus infection. Overall study context: CMV infection and matching HLA type were both indicated by public TCR beta signatures. General observations from the study: Cumulative frequency (of public TCR beta family members) identified carriers of CMV plus the relevant HLA.

Each CDR3 protein is one row after TCRdb ran MiXCR on the reads. The table records roughly 500,000 distinct CDR3 sequences, 15% to 20% of them present only once. Trimming cost V 5 bases and J 6 bases; bases outside gene matches: 6. This CDR3 is built from 14 residues. Germline CDR1 and CDR2: MNHEY and SMNVEV (reference sequence). Sequenced sample: CD8+ T cells from PBMCs. This sequence was found in a human donor in good health (CMV status not recorded). Some clones in this sample may be carry-over from other donors' samples. This chain connects TRBV27 to TRBJ1-4, with 7 bases aligning to TRBD1. The CDR3 protein is CASSTDREDEKLFF. The CDR3 nucleotides are TGTGCCAGCAGTACCGACAGGGAGGATGAAAAACTGTTTTTT.